The clone carrying this T cell receptor (beta chain) was detected ten times or more. Its antigen is not known. This entry belongs to a study of early T cells in non-severe SARS-CoV-2 infection. Study in general: Whole-blood bulk RNA, unsorted, was sequenced, and chains were unpaired. Overall study results and limits: Private and CD4 specificities were missed by VDJdb matching, skewed to anti-spike CD8.

The TCR library protocol attached unique molecular identifiers to the individual cDNA molecules. TCRdb used MiXCR to reprocess the 5' RACE reads, holding one entry per CDR3 protein. This repertoire shows about 69,000 distinct CDR3 sequences, roughly a tenth found once; its top ten account for roughly 6%. The CDR3 has 14 amino acids. Looked up from germline, CDR1 is MNHNY and CDR2 is SVGAGI (reference sequence). Deletions cut 6 bases from V and 0 bases from J, with 8 bases between. This chain links TRBV6-6 with TRBJ1-4; D possibly corresponds to TRBD1 (5 bases). The sequence was collected from an adult who was a healthcare worker with PCR-confirmed SARS-CoV-2 infection or an uninfected control (not recorded which). Sequencing was performed on whole blood. This CDR3 is CASRKGSTNEKLFF. The CDR3, as DNA: TGTGCCAGCAGGAAGGGGTCAACTAATGAAAAACTGTTTTTT.